This T cell receptor (beta chain) derives from a study of blood T cell repertoires in COVID-19. Authors' processing steps: How many nucleated cells were present was estimated from reference gene primer amplification. Profiling relied on immunoSEQ multiplex PCR, and the TCRdb table lists in-frame clones only, not all of them. V and J calls and clone size are copied from that table; D and trimming were computed from the DNA. This table holds tens of thousands of clones, 90% found once. V shed 1 base and J shed 7 bases, with 14 bases lying between them. The CDR3 extends over 14 amino acids. The germline gives CDR1 SGHVS, CDR2 FQNEAQ.

Specimen: peripheral blood. This clonotype was obtained from a human donor in a cohort sampled during active COVID-19. The chain couples TRBV7-8 to TRBJ2-7; tentatively, D is TRBD2 (6 bases). The CDR3 region has the DNA TGTGCCAGCAGCTTAGTAGCCGTGACTAGTGAGCAGTACTTC. Protein sequence: CASSLVAVTSEQYF.